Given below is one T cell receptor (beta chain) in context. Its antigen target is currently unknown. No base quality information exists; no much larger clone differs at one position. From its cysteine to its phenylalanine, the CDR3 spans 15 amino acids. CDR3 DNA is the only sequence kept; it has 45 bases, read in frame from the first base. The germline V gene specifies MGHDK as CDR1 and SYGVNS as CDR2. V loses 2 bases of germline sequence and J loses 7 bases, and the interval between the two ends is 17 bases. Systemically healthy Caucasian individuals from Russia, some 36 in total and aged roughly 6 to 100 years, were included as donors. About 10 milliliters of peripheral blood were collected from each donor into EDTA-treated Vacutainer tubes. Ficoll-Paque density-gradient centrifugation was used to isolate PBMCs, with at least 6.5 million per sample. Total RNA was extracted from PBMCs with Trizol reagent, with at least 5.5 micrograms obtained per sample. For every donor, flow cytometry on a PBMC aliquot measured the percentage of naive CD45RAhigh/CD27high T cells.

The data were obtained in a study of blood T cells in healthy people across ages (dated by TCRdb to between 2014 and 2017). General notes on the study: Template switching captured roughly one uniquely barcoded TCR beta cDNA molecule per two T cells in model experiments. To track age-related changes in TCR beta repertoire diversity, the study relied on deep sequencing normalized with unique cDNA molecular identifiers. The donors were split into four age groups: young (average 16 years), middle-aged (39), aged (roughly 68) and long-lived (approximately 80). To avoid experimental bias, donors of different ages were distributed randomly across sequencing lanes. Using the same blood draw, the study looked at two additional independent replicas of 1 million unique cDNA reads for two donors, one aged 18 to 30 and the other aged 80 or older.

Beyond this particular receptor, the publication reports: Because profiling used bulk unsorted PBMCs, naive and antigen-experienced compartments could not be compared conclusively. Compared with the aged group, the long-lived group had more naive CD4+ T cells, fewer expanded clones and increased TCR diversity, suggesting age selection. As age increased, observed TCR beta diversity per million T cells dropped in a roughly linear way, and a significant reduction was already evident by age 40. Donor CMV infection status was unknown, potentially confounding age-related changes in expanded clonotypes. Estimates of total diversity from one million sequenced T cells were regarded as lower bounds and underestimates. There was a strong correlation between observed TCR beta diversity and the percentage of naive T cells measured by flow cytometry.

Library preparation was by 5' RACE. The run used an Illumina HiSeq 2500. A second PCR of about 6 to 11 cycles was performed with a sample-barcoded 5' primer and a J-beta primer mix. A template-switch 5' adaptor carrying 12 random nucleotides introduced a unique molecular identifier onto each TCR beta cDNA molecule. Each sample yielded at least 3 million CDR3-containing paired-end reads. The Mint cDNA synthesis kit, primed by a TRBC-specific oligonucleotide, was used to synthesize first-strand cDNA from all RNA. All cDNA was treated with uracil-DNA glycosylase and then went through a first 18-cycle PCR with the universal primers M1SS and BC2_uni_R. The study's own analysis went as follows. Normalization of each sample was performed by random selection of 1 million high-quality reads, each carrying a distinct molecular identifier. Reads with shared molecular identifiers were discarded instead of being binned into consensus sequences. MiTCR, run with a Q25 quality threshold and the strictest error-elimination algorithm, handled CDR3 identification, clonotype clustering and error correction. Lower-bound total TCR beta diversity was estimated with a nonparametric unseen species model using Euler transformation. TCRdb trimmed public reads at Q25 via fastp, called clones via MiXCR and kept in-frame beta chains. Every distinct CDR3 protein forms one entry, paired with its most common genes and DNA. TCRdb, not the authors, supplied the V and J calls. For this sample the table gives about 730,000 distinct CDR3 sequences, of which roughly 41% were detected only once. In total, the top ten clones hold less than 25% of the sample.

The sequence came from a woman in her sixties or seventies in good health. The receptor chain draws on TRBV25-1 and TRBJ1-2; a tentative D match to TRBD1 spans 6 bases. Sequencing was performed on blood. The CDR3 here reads CASSEPLGGFVGYTF. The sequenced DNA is TGTGCCAGCAGTGAACCCCTAGGGGGATTCGTTGGCTACACCTTC.